The 25 T cell receptor beta chains below were found in one sample sequenced in a study of blood T cells in healthy people across ages. The use of a sample-barcoded 5' primer and a J-beta primer mix characterized a second PCR of about 7 to 12 cycles. TCRdb reprocessed the 5' RACE reads via MiXCR and lists one record per CDR3 protein. The sample records 1.8 million or so distinct CDR3 sequences, around 40% being singletons. The sample was blood. The receptors here all came from a human donor in good health.

The V and J genes are TRBV6-1 and TRBJ2-5, with 9 bases that match TRBD2. The junction had 10 bases not matched to a gene; V was cut back by 4 bases and J by 1 base. This CDR3 spans 17 amino acids. Germline-derived CDR1 and CDR2 are MNHNS and SASEGT. The CDR3 bases are TGTGCCAGCAGTGCAATATGGGCGGGGGGGACCCAAGAGACCCAGTACTTC. It is translated as CASSAIWAGGTQETQYF.

This clonotype was recorded a few times. The chain uses TRBV29-1 and TRBJ2-5; D is possibly TRBD2 (5 bases). The CDR3 has 13 amino acids. The germline gives CDR1 SQVTM, CDR2 ANQGSEA. V was shortened by 7 bases and J by 5 bases, with 17 bases between the two germline ends. CDR3 sequence reads: CSAGKAPQETQYF. CDR3 in DNA: TGCAGCGCCGGGAAGGCACCCCAGGAGACCCAGTACTTC.

This clonotype appeared a few times. The chain recombines TRBV4-1 with TRBJ1-2; D is undetermined. The CDR3 is made up of 15 amino acids. Between the trimmed V and J ends, which lost 1 base and 0 bases, there was a span of 9 bases. Germline CDR1 reads MGHRA; CDR2 reads YSYEKL. This chain's CDR3 is CASSQGSLANYGYTF. The CDR3 nucleotides read TGCGCCAGCAGCCAAGGCAGTCTCGCTAACTATGGCTACACCTTC.

The V gene is TRBV5-5, the J gene TRBJ2-1; D ambiguous. Germline CDR1 is SGHKS and CDR2 is YYEKEE (reference sequence). The CDR3 is made up of 13 amino acids. Trimming stripped 4 bases from V and 3 bases from J, with 8 bases between. For the CDR3, the DNA is TGTGCCAGCAGCGCCAACATCTACAATGAGCAGTTCTTC. Translation: CASSANIYNEQFF.

This chain links TRBV20-1 with TRBJ2-4, with 8 nucleotides matching TRBD1. TRBJ2-5 matches the DNA end more closely, so the J call is doubtful. Germline V gene sequence: CDR1 DFQATT, CDR2 SNEGSKA (reference sequence). This CDR3 is 14 amino acids long. CDR3 coding DNA: TGCAGTGCGAGCCCTCCAGGGGGCGGGGAGACCCAGTACTTC. Amino acids: CSASPPGGGETQYF.

This clonotype has only a few counts. The chain joins TRBV20-1 to TRBJ2-7; D uncertain. This CDR3 is 13 amino acids long. The germline gives CDR1 DFQATT, CDR2 SNEGSKA (reference sequence). The V end was cut by 2 bases, the J end by 3 bases, with 11 bases between. The CDR3, as DNA: TGCAGTGCTAGACAGGCAGCGATCTACGAGCAGTACTTC. As protein: CSARQAAIYEQYF.

The chain links TRBV12-3 or TRBV12-4 to TRBJ2-5, with a possible D match to TRBD2 (7 bases). V gave up 7 bases and J gave up 5 bases, with 14 bases separating them. This CDR3 spans 13 amino acids. The CDR3 loop reads CASTGGPEETQYF. Here the CDR3 DNA reads TGTGCCAGCACGGGGGGCCCCGAGGAGACCCAGTACTTC.

This chain joins TRBV7-2 and TRBJ2-3, with D perhaps matching TRBD1 or TRBD2 (5 bases each). CDR3 length: 14 residues. V lost 7 bases, J lost 6 bases, and 17 bases lay in between. Germline V lookup: CDR1 SGHTA, CDR2 FQGNSA. CDR3 coding DNA: TGTGCCAGCATCTACCAGAGGGGTAGGGATACGCAGTATTTT. This encodes CASIYQRGRDTQYF. The full variable domain, in which reference TRBV7-2 and TRBJ2-3 provide the parts outside the CDR3, is GAGVSQSPSNKVTEKGKDVELRCDPISGHTALYWYRQSLGQGLEFLIYFQGNSAPDKSGLPSDRFSAERTGGSVSTLTIQRTQQEDSAVYLCASIYQRGRDTQYFGPGTRLTVL.

V usage is TRBV10-3 and J usage is TRBJ2-7; possible D gene TRBD2, 6 bases. Trimming left V 3 bases short and J 3 bases short, with 12 bases between. Looked up from germline, CDR1 is ENHRY and CDR2 is SYGVKD. The CDR3 is 14 residues long. Written as DNA, the CDR3 is TGTGCCATCAGTGACCCGACTAGGGGCTACGAGCAGTACTTC. Its translation is CAISDPTRGYEQYF.

The chain uses TRBV7-2 and TRBJ2-5; 12 bases agree with TRBD2. The J call may be wrong; the DNA end is better matched by TRBJ2-7. The CDR3 spans 16 residues. Germline CDR1 and CDR2: SGHTA and FQGNSA. CDR3 coding DNA: TGTGCCAGCAGCTTAGGGGCTAGCGGGGGGGTATACGAGCAGTACTTC. It is translated as CASSLGASGGVYEQYF.

This rearrangement joins TRBV5-1 to TRBJ1-5, with D hard to call. V lost 4 bases and J 5 bases, leaving 16 bases between the germline ends. The CDR3 is 15 amino acids. Per the germline V gene, CDR1 is SGHRS and CDR2 is YFSETQ. CDR3 residues: CASSPSPRADQPQHF. CDR3 bases: TGCGCCAGCAGCCCCTCCCCGAGGGCCGATCAGCCCCAGCATTTT.

The chain carries TRBV6-1 and TRBJ2-2; 7 nucleotides align to TRBD1. This CDR3 contains 15 residues. In germline, CDR1 is MNHNS, CDR2 SASEGT. Trimming cost V 4 bases and J 6 bases; bases outside gene matches: 8. DNA for the CDR3: TGTGCCAGCAGTGTCCAGACAGGGTTGGCCGGGGAGCTGTTTTTT. This encodes CASSVQTGLAGELFF.

This chain links TRBV4-2 with TRBJ2-1; TRBD2 matches at 8 bases. The germline CDR1 and CDR2 sequences are LGHNA and YNFKEQ. V lost 4 bases to trimming and J lost 10 bases; unmatched junction nucleotides: 15. CDR3 length equals 16 residues. The CDR3, as DNA: TGTGCCAGCAGCCTAGAACCGGGACTAGGAGTTGGGGAGCAGTTCTTC. This sequence encodes CASSLEPGLGVGEQFF.

The V and J genes are TRBV6-6 and TRBJ2-3; D is undetermined. V lost 4 bases and J 0 bases, leaving 11 bases between the germline ends. Germline CDR1 is MNHNY and CDR2 is SVGAGI (reference sequence). CDR3 length: 15 residues. The CDR3 here is CASSSVTTSTDTQYF. The CDR3 region has the DNA TGTGCCAGCAGTTCGGTGACAACTAGCACAGATACGCAGTATTTT.

The sample holds a few counts of this clonotype. This chain links TRBV2 with TRBJ2-5; tentatively, D is TRBD2 (5 bases). CDR3 size: 14 residues. Deletions cut 7 bases from V and 2 bases from J, with 14 bases between. CDR1 is SNHLY and CDR2 is FYNNEI in the germline V gene. The CDR3 region is CASTTSGLQETQYF. The CDR3 DNA reads as TGTGCCAGCACGACCAGCGGACTTCAAGAGACCCAGTACTTC. The full variable domain, completed using reference TRBV2 and TRBJ2-5, is EPEVTQTPSHQVTQMGQEVILRCVPISNHLYFYWYRQILGQKVEFLVSFYNNEISEKSEIFDDQFSVERPDGSNFTLKIRSTKLEDSAMYFCASTTSGLQETQYFGPGTRLLVL.

The gene calls are TRBV4-3 and TRBJ2-1; D ambiguous. This CDR3 contains 12 residues. Trimming pared 2 bases from V and 8 bases from J, leaving 7 bases between. Germline assignment: CDR1 LGHNA and CDR2 YSLEER. CDR3 DNA: TGCGCCAGCAGCCAATCACCCCATGAGCAGTTCTTC. Translation gives CASSQSPHEQFF.

The chain is built from TRBV27 and TRBJ2-1; D may correspond to TRBD1 or TRBD2 (5 bases each). The CDR3 has 16 amino acids. Germline-derived CDR1 and CDR2 are MNHEY and SMNVEV (reference sequence). V was shortened by 7 bases and J by 8 bases, with 24 bases between the two germline ends. CDR3 residues: CASMRVRPGKGYEQFF. The CDR3 DNA reads TGTGCCAGCATGAGGGTCCGCCCAGGGAAAGGCTATGAGCAGTTCTTC.

The chain employs TRBV20-1 and TRBJ2-3; D call uncertain. This CDR3 has 12 residues. Germline values: CDR1 DFQATT, CDR2 SNEGSKA (reference sequence). The V and J ends lost 6 bases and 3 bases respectively, with 10 bases between them. CDR3 in DNA: TGCAGTGCCAGGATCGGTACAGATACGCAGTATTTT. Amino acids: CSARIGTDTQYF.

This clonotype occurred a few times. CDR3 coding DNA: TGCGCCAGCAGCCAAGTAACGAGGGGGGATGTTGCTGCTTTCTTT. As protein: CASSQVTRGDVAAFF. The rearrangement joins TRBV4-3 to TRBJ1-1, with D perhaps TRBD1 (6 bases). The V end was cut by 1 base, the J end by 11 bases, with 20 bases between. The CDR3 is made up of 15 amino acids. Germline V gene data show CDR1 as LGHNA and CDR2 as YSLEER.

The chain employs TRBV7-2 and TRBJ2-1; no clear D. The CDR3 has 13 amino acids. The germline V gene encodes CDR1 SGHTA and CDR2 FQGNSA. V lost 2 bases and J lost 3, with 5 bases in between. CDR3: CASSLNFYNEQFF. CDR3 in DNA: TGTGCCAGCAGCTTAAATTTCTACAATGAGCAGTTCTTC.

Points on this clonotype: The junction does not match germline at one end; this may be a read error. This sequence joins TRBV24-1 and TRBJ2-1, with 9 nucleotides matching TRBD1. This CDR3 comprises 17 residues. In germline, CDR1 is KGHDR, CDR2 SFDVKD. The CDR3, as DNA: TGTGCCACCAGTGATTCGGGACAGGGTAGATCCTCCAATGAGCAGTTCTTC. As protein: CATSDSGQGRSSNEQFF.

This clonotype was counted between two and nine times. Compared with germline, one end of the junction differs, possibly owing to a read error. V is TRBV9 and J is TRBJ2-2, with a tentative D call TRBD2 (5 bases). Germline lookup yields CDR1 SGDLS and CDR2 YYNGEE. The CDR3 has 14 amino acids. CDR3 residues: CASSVGVNTGELFF. The CDR3 coding sequence is TGTGCTAGCAGCGTGGGAGTGAACACCGGGGAGCTGTTTTTT.

The chain links TRBV6-2 or TRBV6-3 to TRBJ1-1; possibly TRBD1 for D (5 bases). Per the germline V gene, CDR1 is MNHEY and CDR2 is SVGEGT. Trimming took off 5 bases at V and 3 bases at J, with 13 bases between the two ends. The CDR3 spans 14 residues. CDR3 region: CASSMTAGHTEAFF. As DNA, the CDR3 is TGTGCCAGCAGTATGACAGCCGGGCACACTGAAGCTTTCTTT.

This sequence joins TRBV7-3 and TRBJ2-3; D is unresolved. The CDR3 extends over 14 amino acids. Germline values: CDR1 SGHTA, CDR2 FQGTGA. Trimming pared 1 base from V and 4 bases from J, leaving 9 bases between. In nucleotides, the CDR3 is TGTGCCAGCAGCTTAATGGGCACGTCAGATACGCAGTATTTT. This sequence encodes CASSLMGTSDTQYF.

This clonotype occurred a few times. The rearrangement joins TRBV2 to TRBJ2-5; D not certain. CDR1 and CDR2 (germline): SNHLY, FYNNEI. There are 14 residues in the CDR3. V gave up 7 bases and J gave up 3 bases, with 15 bases separating them. CDR3 nucleotide sequence: TGTGCCAGCACAGTAGGAACTATCAAAGAGACCCAGTACTTC. Its translation: CASTVGTIKETQYF.